The 13 T cell receptor beta chains presented below share a single source sample, sequenced in a study of blood T cell repertoires in COVID-19. Repertoires were generated with immunoSEQ multiplex PCR, while TCRdb's copy carries only in-frame clones and drops some. This sample has about 130,000 clones, with about 80% found just once. Source material: peripheral blood. The origin of the receptors is a woman in her fifties or sixties with acute or convalescent COVID-19.

V is TRBV5-1 and J is TRBJ1-1; TRBD1 might be the D (5 bases). This CDR3 is built from 15 residues. Germline CDR1 is SGHRS and CDR2 is YFSETQ. The V and J ends lost 1 base and 2 bases respectively, with 12 bases between them. CDR3 DNA: TGCGCCAGCAGCTTGCATGCAGGGATTAACACTGAAGCTTTCTTT. Translated, it gives CASSLHAGINTEAFF.

This chain uses TRBV5-1 with TRBJ2-7; D gene uncertain. The germline V and J ends were trimmed by 0 bases and 2 bases, with 18 bases remaining between them. The CDR3 has 17 amino acids. CDR1 is SGHRS and CDR2 is YFSETQ in the germline V gene. The CDR3 sequence is CASSLASAVGSPYEQYF. For the CDR3, the DNA is TGCGCCAGCAGCTTGGCCAGCGCAGTTGGCAGTCCCTACGAGCAGTACTTC. Looking up the rest from reference TRBV5-1 and TRBJ2-7 gives the full variable domain: KAGVTQTPRYLIKTRGQQVTLSCSPISGHRSVSWYQQTPGQGLQFLFEYFSETQRNKGNFPGRFSGRQFSNSRSEMNVSTLELGDSALYLCASSLASAVGSPYEQYFGPGTRLTVT.

The chain joins TRBV9 to TRBJ1-5; D uncertain. Per the germline V gene, CDR1 is SGDLS and CDR2 is YYNGEE. V lost 5 bases and J 0 bases, leaving 6 bases between the germline ends. The CDR3 runs to 13 residues. The CDR3 region has the DNA TGTGCCAGCAGTCAGTATAGCAATCAGCCCCAGCATTTT. Its protein is CASSQYSNQPQHF.

V gene TRBV2 combines with J gene TRBJ2-5, with 10 bases that match TRBD2. There are 15 residues in the CDR3. Per germline, CDR1 SNHLY and CDR2 FYNNEI. Trimming cost V 6 bases and J 3 bases; bases outside gene matches: 7. The CDR3 spells CASSTSGVAKETQYF. CDR3 DNA: TGTGCCAGCAGCACTAGCGGGGTAGCTAAAGAGACCCAGTACTTC.

The CDR3 here is CASSQDLRQGGGYTF. CDR3 nucleotide sequence: TGTGCCAGCAGCCAAGATTTAAGACAGGGTGGAGGCTACACCTTC. The chain carries TRBV3-1 (or the pseudogene TRBV3-2) and TRBJ1-2; 7 nucleotides align to TRBD1. Looked up from germline, CDR1 is LGHDT and CDR2 is YNNKEL (reference sequence). The CDR3 covers 15 residues. V dropped 0 bases and J dropped 8; count of bases not matched to a gene: 9.

The chain has TRBV24-1 and TRBJ2-1; 7 bases align to TRBD2. The CDR3 extends over 18 amino acids. Germline assignment: CDR1 KGHDR and CDR2 SFDVKD. Germline trimming cut 4 bases from V and 7 bases from J; bases unmatched to any gene: 18. CDR3 sequence reads: CATSDSSPGGRFVNEQFF. The DNA of the CDR3 is TGTGCCACCAGTGACTCCTCCCCTGGCGGGAGATTTGTAAATGAGCAGTTCTTC.

J is TRBJ1-1 and V is TRBV5-1; D uncertain. CDR3 size: 14 residues. The V gene's germline CDR1 is SGHRS and CDR2 YFSETQ. Trimming removed 5 bases from V and 3 bases from J, with 14 bases in between. The CDR3 DNA is TGCGCCAGCAGTTTAGTTCCGGGTGACACTGAAGCTTTCTTT. It encodes CASSLVPGDTEAFF.

This clone was picked up a small number of times. The rearrangement uses TRBV10-1 and TRBJ1-2; D might be TRBD1 (5 bases). The CDR3 sequence is 15 residues long. From germline, CDR1 is WNHNN and CDR2 SYGVQD (reference sequence). Trimming removed 5 bases at V and 4 bases at J, with 17 bases between. In DNA form, the CDR3 reads TGCGCCAGCAGTTCCAACGCGGGACGAATCTATGGCTACACCTTC. Amino acid sequence: CASSSNAGRIYGYTF.

The chain links TRBV7-9 to TRBJ1-6; the D gene is possibly TRBD1 (5 bases). The CDR3 is 16 residues long. The germline V and J ends were trimmed by 2 bases and 6 bases, with 14 bases remaining between them. Germline-derived CDR1 and CDR2 are SEHNR and FQNEAQ (reference sequence). CDR3 coding DNA: TGTGCCAGCAGCTTACACCCGGGACTGACTAATTCACCCCTCCACTTT. Residues: CASSLHPGLTNSPLHF.

The genes are TRBV2 and TRBJ2-2; no definite D call. Germline V gene lookup returns CDR1 SNHLY and CDR2 FYNNEI. The CDR3 contains 15 residues. V gave up 3 bases and J gave up 0 bases, with 8 bases separating them. This CDR3 is CASSDRETNTGELFF. CDR3 nucleotide sequence: TGTGCCAGCAGTGATCGCGAAACGAACACCGGGGAGCTGTTTTTT.

This chain links TRBV10-2 with TRBJ1-6; TRBD1 matches 11 bases. The CDR3 runs to 17 residues. Germline CDR1 is WSHSY and CDR2 is SAAADI. The trim removed 6 bases at V and 3 bases at J, leaving 7 bases unmatched. CDR3: CASSLGQGVFYNSPLHF. The CDR3 bases are TGCGCCAGCAGCTTGGGACAGGGGGTTTTCTATAATTCACCCCTCCACTTT.

The chain couples TRBV28 to TRBJ2-1, with 14 positions matching TRBD2. Germline V gives CDR1 MDHEN, CDR2 SYDVKM. The ends lost 5 bases at V and 7 bases at J; junction bases unmatched: 7. This CDR3 region has 16 residues. The CDR3 region is CASSRGTSGSRNEQFF. The CDR3 DNA follows: TGTGCCAGCAGTCGGGGGACTAGCGGGAGTAGGAATGAGCAGTTCTTC.

The V gene is TRBV30, the J gene TRBJ2-7; the match to TRBD1 covers 11 bases. The V and J ends lost 1 base and 4 bases, in that order; junction bases with no gene match: 3. The CDR3 runs to 14 residues. Germline-derived CDR1 and CDR2 are GTSNPN and SVGIG (reference sequence). CDR3 region: CAWSGTGGGYEQYF. The CDR3 DNA follows: TGTGCCTGGAGTGGGACAGGGGGCGGTTACGAGCAGTACTTC.